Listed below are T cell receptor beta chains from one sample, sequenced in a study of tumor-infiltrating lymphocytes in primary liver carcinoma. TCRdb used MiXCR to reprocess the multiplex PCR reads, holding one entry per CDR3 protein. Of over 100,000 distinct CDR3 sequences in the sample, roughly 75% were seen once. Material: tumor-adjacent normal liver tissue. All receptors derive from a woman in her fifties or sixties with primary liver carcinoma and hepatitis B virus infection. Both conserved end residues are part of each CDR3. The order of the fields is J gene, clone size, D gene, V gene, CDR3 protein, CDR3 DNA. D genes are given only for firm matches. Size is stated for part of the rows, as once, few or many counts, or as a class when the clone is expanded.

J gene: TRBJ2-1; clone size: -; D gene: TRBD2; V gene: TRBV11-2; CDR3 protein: CVSSSGLVAGGPNKQFF; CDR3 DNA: TGTGTCAGTAGCTCAGGTCTGGTAGCGGGAGGGCCGAATAAGCAGTTCTTC
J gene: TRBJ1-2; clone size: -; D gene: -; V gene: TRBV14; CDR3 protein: CASRQETGGYYGYTF; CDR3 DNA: TGTGCCAGCAGGCAAGAGACTGGGGGTTACTATGGCTACACCTTC
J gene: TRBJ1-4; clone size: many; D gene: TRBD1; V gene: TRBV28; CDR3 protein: CASKTGTGDEKLFF; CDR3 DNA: TGTGCCAGCAAGACCGGGACAGGGGATGAAAAACTGTTTTTT
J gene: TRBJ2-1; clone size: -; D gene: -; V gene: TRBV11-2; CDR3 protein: CTSSFTPLMSSYDEQFF; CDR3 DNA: TGTACCAGCAGCTTTACCCCACTGATGAGCTCCTACGATGAGCAGTTCTTC
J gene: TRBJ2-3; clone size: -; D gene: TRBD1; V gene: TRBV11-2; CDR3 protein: CTNSLSEGASTDTQYF; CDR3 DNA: TGTACCAACAGCTTAAGCGAGGGGGCTTCCACAGATACGCAGTATTTT
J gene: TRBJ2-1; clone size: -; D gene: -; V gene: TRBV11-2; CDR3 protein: CAISLGFIADYNEQFF; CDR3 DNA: TGTGCCATCAGCTTAGGTTTTATAGCGGACTACAATGAGCAGTTTTTC
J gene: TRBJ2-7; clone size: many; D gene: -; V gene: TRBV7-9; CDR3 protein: CASSYVPYEQYF; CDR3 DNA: TGTGCCAGCAGCTATGTCCCCTACGAGCAGTACTTC
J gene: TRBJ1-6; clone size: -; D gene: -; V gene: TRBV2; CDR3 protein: CASRTYQNSPLHF; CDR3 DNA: TGTGCCAGCAGAACCTACCAAAATTCACCCCTCCACTTT
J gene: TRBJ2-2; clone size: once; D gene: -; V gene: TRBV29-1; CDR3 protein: CSVDAEMGSRELFF; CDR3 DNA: TGCAGCGTTGACGCGGAAATGGGATCCAGGGAACTGTTTTTT
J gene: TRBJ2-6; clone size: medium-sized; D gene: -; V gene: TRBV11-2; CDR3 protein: CASSATSSGANVLTF; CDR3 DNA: TGTGCCAGCAGCGCGACGAGCTCTGGGGCCAACGTCCTGACTTTC
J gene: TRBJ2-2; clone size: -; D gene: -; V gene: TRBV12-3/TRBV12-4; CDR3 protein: CASTSTGSIGELFF; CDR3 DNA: TGTGCCAGCACCTCAACGGGTAGCATCGGGGAGCTATTTTTT
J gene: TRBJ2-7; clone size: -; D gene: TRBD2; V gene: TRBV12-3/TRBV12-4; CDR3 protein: CASTLSGGYKQYF; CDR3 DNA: TGTGCCAGCACCCTCAGCGGGGGCTACAAGCAGTACTTC
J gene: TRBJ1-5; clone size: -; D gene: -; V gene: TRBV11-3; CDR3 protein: CANSPRAGHSNQSQHF; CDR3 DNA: TGTGCCAACAGCCCTAGGGCGGGCCATAGCAATCAGTCCCAGCATTTT
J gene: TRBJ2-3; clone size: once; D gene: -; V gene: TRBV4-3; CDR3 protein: CTSSQGVVLADTQYF; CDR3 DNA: TGCACCAGCAGCCAAGGAGTCGTCTTAGCAGATACGCAGTATTTT
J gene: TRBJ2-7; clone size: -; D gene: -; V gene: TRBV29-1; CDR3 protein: CSVVMGVGTCEQYF; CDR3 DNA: TGCAGTGTTGTTATGGGAGTAGGGACCTGCGAGCAATACTTC
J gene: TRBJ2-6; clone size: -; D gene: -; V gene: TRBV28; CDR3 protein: CASSLFQGNSGANVLTF; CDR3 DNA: TGTGCCAGCAGTTTATTTCAGGGCAACTCTGGGGCCAACGTCCTGACTTTC
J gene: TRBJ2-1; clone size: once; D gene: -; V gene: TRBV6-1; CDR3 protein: CASSEPPPVLVVREHFF; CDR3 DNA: TGTGCCAGCAGTGAACCACCTCCGGTACTAGTAGTGCGTGAGCATTTCTTC
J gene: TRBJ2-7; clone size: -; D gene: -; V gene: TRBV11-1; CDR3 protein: CASSLTRLTSYEQYF; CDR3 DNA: TGTGCCAGCAGCTTAACAAGGTTGACTAGCTACGAGCAGTACTTC
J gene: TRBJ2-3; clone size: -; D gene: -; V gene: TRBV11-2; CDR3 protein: CASSLDREDTQYF; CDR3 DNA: TGTGCCAGTAGTTTAGATCGAGAAGATACGCAGTATTTT
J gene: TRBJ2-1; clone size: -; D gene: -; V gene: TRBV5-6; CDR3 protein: CASSGRRTYIEQFF; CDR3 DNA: TGTGCCAGCAGCGGCCGGCGGACTTACATTGAGCAGTTCTTC
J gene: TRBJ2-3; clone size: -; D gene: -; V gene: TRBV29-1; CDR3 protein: CIARRGADTQYF; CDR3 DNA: TGTATCGCGCGCAGGGGCGCGGATACGCAGTATTTT
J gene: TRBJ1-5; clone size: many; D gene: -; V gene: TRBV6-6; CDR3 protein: CASTKAITGSRNQPQHF; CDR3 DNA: TGTGCCAGCACCAAAGCCATTACAGGGTCGCGGAATCAGCCCCAGCATTTT
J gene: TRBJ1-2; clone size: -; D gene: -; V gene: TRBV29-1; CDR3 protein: CSVEAGMGYGYTF; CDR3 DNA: TGCAGCGTTGAAGCAGGGATGGGCTATGGCTACACCTTC
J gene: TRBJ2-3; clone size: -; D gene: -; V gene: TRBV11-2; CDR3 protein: CASSLGNLPVTLQYF; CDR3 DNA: TGTGCTAGCAGCTTAGGAAATCTCCCTGTAACCCTGCAGTATTTT
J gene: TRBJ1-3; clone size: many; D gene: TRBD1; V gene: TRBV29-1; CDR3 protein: CSVGGHSSQGAGNTIYF; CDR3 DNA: TGCAGCGTTGGGGGCCATTCGAGTCAGGGGGCTGGAAACACCATATATTTT
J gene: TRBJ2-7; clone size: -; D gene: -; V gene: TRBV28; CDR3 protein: CANFTGDSMHEQYF; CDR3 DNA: TGTGCCAACTTCACGGGAGACAGTATGCACGAGCAGTACTTC
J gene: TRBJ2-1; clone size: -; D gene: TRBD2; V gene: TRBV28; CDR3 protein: CASRPLAGSSYNEQFF; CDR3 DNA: TGTGCCAGCAGACCCCTAGCGGGGAGCTCCTACAATGAGCAATTCTTC